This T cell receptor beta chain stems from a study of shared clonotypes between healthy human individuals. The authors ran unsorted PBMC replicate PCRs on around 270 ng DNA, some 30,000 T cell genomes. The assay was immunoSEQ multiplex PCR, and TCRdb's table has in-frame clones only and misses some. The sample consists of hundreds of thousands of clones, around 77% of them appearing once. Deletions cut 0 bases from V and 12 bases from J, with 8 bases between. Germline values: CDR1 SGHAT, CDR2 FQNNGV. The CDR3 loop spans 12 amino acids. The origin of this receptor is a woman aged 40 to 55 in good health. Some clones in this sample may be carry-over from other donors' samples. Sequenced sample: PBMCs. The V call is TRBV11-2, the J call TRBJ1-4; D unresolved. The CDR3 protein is CASSLEIGQLFF. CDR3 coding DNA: TGTGCCAGCAGCTTAGAAATCGGTCAACTGTTTTTT.